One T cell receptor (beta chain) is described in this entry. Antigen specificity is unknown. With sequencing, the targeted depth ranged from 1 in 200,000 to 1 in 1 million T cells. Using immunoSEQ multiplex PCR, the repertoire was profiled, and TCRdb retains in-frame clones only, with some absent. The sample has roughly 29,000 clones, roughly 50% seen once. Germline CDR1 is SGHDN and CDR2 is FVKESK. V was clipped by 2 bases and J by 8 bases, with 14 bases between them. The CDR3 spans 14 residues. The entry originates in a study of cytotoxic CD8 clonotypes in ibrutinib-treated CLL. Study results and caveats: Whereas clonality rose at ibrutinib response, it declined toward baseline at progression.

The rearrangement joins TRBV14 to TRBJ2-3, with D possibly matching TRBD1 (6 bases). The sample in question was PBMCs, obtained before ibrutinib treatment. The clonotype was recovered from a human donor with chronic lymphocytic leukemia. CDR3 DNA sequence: TGTGCCAGCAGCCAACTCATGGGGGCCACTACGCAGTATTTT. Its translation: CASSQLMGATTQYF.